This T cell receptor (beta chain) was recorded in a study of blood T cell repertoires in COVID-19. Data came from immunoSEQ multiplex PCR; TCRdb stores just in-frame clones and leaves some out. The sample lists around 300,000 clones, 80% to 90% occurring once. Germline assignment: CDR1 SEHNR and CDR2 FQNEAQ (reference sequence). The CDR3 has 12 residues. The germline V and J ends were trimmed by 5 bases and 2 bases, with 6 bases remaining between them. Material for sequencing was PBMCs or T cells enriched from blood (not recorded which). V usage is TRBV7-9 and J usage is TRBJ1-2; D gene uncertain. The source of this sequence is a man aged 30 to 39 who had recovered from COVID-19. The CDR3 is CASSHTNYGYTF. CDR3 in DNA: TGTGCCAGCAGCCACACCAACTATGGCTACACCTTC.